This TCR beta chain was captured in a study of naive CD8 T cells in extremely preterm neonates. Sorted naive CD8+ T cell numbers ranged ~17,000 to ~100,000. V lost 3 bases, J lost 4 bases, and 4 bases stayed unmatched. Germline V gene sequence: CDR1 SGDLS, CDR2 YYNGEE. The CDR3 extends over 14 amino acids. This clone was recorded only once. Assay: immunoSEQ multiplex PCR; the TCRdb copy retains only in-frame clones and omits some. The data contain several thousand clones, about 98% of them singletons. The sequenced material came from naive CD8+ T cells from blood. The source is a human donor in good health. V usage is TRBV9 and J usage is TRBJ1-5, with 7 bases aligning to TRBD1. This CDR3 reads CASSDTGVNQPQHF. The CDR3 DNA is TGTGCCAGCAGCGACACAGGGGTTAATCAGCCCCAGCATTTT.